The rows below give T cell receptor beta chains drawn from one sample of a study of blood T cell repertoires in COVID-19. Method: immunoSEQ multiplex PCR; TCRdb's copy keeps in-frame clones and lacks some. The sample holds approximately 50,000 clones, about 89% seen once. The source material was peripheral blood. The receptors shown here come from a human donor in a cohort sampled during active COVID-19. The CDR3 runs from the conserved cysteine through the conserved F or W. The order of the fields is D gene, J gene, clone size, V gene, CDR3 protein, CDR3 DNA. D genes are given only for firm matches. Only part of the rows carry a size: once, few, many, or a class if the clone is expanded.

>.|TRBJ2-7|.|TRBV7-2
CASSLSGVGYEQYF
TGTGCCAGCAGCTTATCCGGGGTAGGGTACGAGCAGTACTTC
>TRBD2|TRBJ2-7|.|TRBV9
CASSVASGPYEQYF
TGTGCCAGCAGCGTTGCTAGCGGGCCCTACGAGCAGTACTTC
>.|TRBJ2-7|.|TRBV5-5
CASSLWQSYEQYF
TGTGCCAGCAGCTTGTGGCAGTCCTACGAGCAGTACTTC
>TRBD2|TRBJ2-1|.|TRBV11-2
CASSLLAGFYNEQFF
TGTGCCAGCAGCTTACTAGCGGGGTTCTACAATGAGCAGTTCTTC
>TRBD1|TRBJ1-2|.|TRBV6-6
CASSYDGGDSYGYTF
TGTGCCAGCAGTTATGATGGTGGGGACAGCTATGGCTACACCTTC
>TRBD2|TRBJ2-1|.|TRBV7-9
CASSQLGVGLAETHNEQFF
TGTGCCAGCAGCCAATTAGGGGTGGGACTAGCGGAGACTCACAATGAGCAGTTCTTC
>.|TRBJ1-5|.|TRBV18
CASSPTGNNQPQHF
TGTGCCAGCTCACCCACAGGGAACAATCAGCCCCAGCATTTT
>.|TRBJ2-5|.|TRBV9
CASGIRDSRSSERETQYF
TGTGCCAGCGGAATCCGGGACTCCCGGAGTAGCGAAAGGGAGACCCAGTACTTC
>TRBD2|TRBJ2-2|.|TRBV4-2
CASSQEAGGRTGELFF
TGTGCCAGCAGCCAAGAAGCGGGAGGGAGGACCGGGGAGCTGTTTTTT
>TRBD1|TRBJ1-5|once|TRBV7-2
CASSLGDRLLNQPQHF
TGTGCCAGCAGCTTAGGGGACAGACTACTCAATCAGCCCCAGCATTTT
>TRBD1|TRBJ1-2|.|TRBV5-1
CASSRDRIYGYTF
TGCGCCAGCAGCCGGGACAGAATCTATGGCTACACCTTC
>TRBD2|TRBJ2-5|.|TRBV29-1
CSVPTSGSFQETQYF
TGCAGCGTCCCCACTAGCGGGAGCTTCCAAGAGACCCAGTACTTC
>TRBD1|TRBJ2-1|.|TRBV6-6
CASSPLWTGGYNEQFF
TGTGCCAGCAGCCCATTATGGACAGGAGGTTACAATGAGCAGTTCTTC